This TCR beta chain was identified during a study of T cells in localized non-small cell lung cancer (dated by TCRdb to the early 2020s). Study-wide context: The study analyzed T cell repertoires of hundreds of early-stage NSCLC patients, comparing tumors and uninvolved tumor-adjacent lungs. The cohort comprised roughly 230 treatment-naïve NSCLC patients with resected, localized lung tumors. NSCLC patients had a mean age of around 61 years, and around 130 were male and 107 female.

To note about this clone: What antigen it recognizes has not been identified. Base-call qualities are not available, and no considerably larger clone is one nucleotide away.

At diagnosis, peripheral blood, uninvolved tumor-adjacent lung and tumor were collected and stored as a combination of fresh-frozen and FFPE material. Blood samples were analyzed as peripheral blood mononuclear cells for TCR repertoire profiling. TCR beta CDR3 regions were sequenced from DNA using the immunoSEQ Assay. The paper's data handling went like this. To compute T cell density, TCR beta template counts were normalized to usable DNA, which was estimated by amplifying housekeeping genes. Richness was estimated with the preseqR package, extrapolating to 400,000 templates for PBMC samples and 120,000 templates for tissue samples. Clonality was taken to be one minus Pielou's evenness. Tissue-enriched TCRs were identified by differential abundance testing using productive amino-acid clonotypes, minimum total count 5 and alpha 0.1. The Jaccard Index and the Morisita Overlap Index were used to measure repertoire overlap between compartments. GLIPH clustered TCR beta CDR3s with public tetramer-defined viral CDR3s; viral motifs required at least three viral sequences plus V-gene enrichment. Imported from immuneACCESS, the table was reduced by TCRdb to in-frame sequences with V and J called. These copies leave out some clones; in studies compared against another copy, an unresolved V gene accounts for under half, and the cause of the remainder is not known. D and trimming were read from the DNA, whereas the V and J calls and clone size are those reported in that table. In this sample the table shows about 21,000 clones, approximately 91% of which occur a single time. The ten largest make up 25% to 30% of the sample.

Here is what the overall study found, with its caveats: Of the top 100 tumor clones, a median of approximately 60 were detected in paired uninvolved adjacent lung; under 35 were also among that lung's top 100. Higher T cell density in blood was associated with longer overall survival, whereas higher clonality in adjacent lung was associated with shorter survival. Because multi-region tumor sequencing was not done, intratumor heterogeneity could not be ruled out. Since the design was exploratory, TCR variables were selected using unadjusted p-values with no false-discovery rate correction. Uninvolved tumor-adjacent lung showed the highest T cell clonality, higher than tumor, which suggests more focused antigenic responses in the adjacent lung.

The origin of this receptor is a male donor older than 55 with stage II lung adenocarcinoma. Sample: peripheral blood mononuclear cells, taken before any cancer treatment.

CDR3 protein: CAISLGQGLYNEQFF. The DNA reads TGTGCCATCAGCCTTGGACAGGGACTATACAATGAGCAGTTCTTC. The chain is assembled from TRBV10-3 and TRBJ2-1; the D region possibly corresponds to TRBD1 (8 bases align). The CDR3 runs 15 residues from the cysteine to the phenylalanine. Solely the CDR3 DNA is kept, with 45 bases framed from the first base. The germline V gene encodes CDR1 ENHRY and CDR2 SYGVKD. The germline ends are 16 bases apart after V is trimmed by 6 bases and J by 4 bases.